The next 26 T cell receptor beta chains were all read from a single sample in a study of T cell responses to AZD1222 COVID-19 vaccine. Repertoires were generated with immunoSEQ multiplex PCR, while TCRdb's copy carries only in-frame clones and drops some. The sample consists of some 130,000 clones, 85% to 95% of them appearing once. The sample consisted of peripheral blood, taken on day 0 of AZD1222 vaccination. The receptors derive from an adult in good health.

The J gene is TRBJ1-1, the V gene TRBV6-5; D gene ambiguous. Trimming removed 6 bases at V and 0 bases at J, with 11 bases between. Germline lookup yields CDR1 MNHEY and CDR2 SVGAGI. This CDR3 comprises 14 residues. The CDR3 loop is CASRSGMVNTEAFF. The CDR3 nucleotides are TGTGCCAGCAGGAGCGGGATGGTGAACACTGAAGCTTTCTTT.

This sequence joins TRBV24-1 and TRBJ1-5; D ambiguous. The CDR3 covers 13 residues. CDR1 and CDR2 from the germline V gene are KGHDR and SFDVKD. Trimming removed 12 bases at V and 7 bases at J, with 18 bases between. For the CDR3, the DNA is TGTGCCCCACCTGGGGAGGGAGAGCAGCCCCAGCATTTT. Translated, it gives CAPPGEGEQPQHF.

The chain couples TRBV15 to TRBJ1-5; D remains unclear. The CDR3 has 14 amino acids. V lost 0 bases to trimming and J lost 5 bases, with 8 bases between them. Looked up from germline, CDR1 is LNHNV and CDR2 is YYDKDF (reference sequence). CDR3 nucleotide sequence: TGTGCCACCAGCAGAGACAGCACGTATCAGCCCCAGCATTTT. Its protein is CATSRDSTYQPQHF.

V is TRBV6-5 and J is TRBJ2-5; D is possibly TRBD1 (7 bases). The V gene lost 6 bases and the J gene lost 6 bases, with 17 bases spanning the gap. This CDR3 comprises 14 residues. Per the germline V gene, CDR1 is MNHEY and CDR2 is SVGAGI. The CDR3 DNA reads TGTGCCAGCAGCTATCGACAGGGAGGCCAGACCCAGTACTTC. Protein: CASSYRQGGQTQYF.

This clone occurred a few times. The genes are TRBV30 and TRBJ1-5; D call uncertain. CDR3 length equals 15 residues. CDR1 is GTSNPN and CDR2 is SVGIG in the germline V gene (reference sequence). V lost 0 bases and J 2 bases, leaving 11 bases between the germline ends. The CDR3 is CAWSVYGLGNQPQHF. The CDR3 nucleotides are TGTGCCTGGAGTGTATATGGGTTGGGCAATCAGCCCCAGCATTTT.

The rearrangement links TRBV3-1 (or the pseudogene TRBV3-2) to TRBJ2-2; TRBD2 is a possible D gene (6 bases). Germline values: CDR1 LGHDT, CDR2 YNNKEL (reference sequence). Trimming took off 5 bases at V and 1 base at J, with 11 bases between the two ends. There are 15 residues in the CDR3. CDR3 loop: CASSVGGMNTGELFF. CDR3 nucleotides: TGTGCCAGCAGCGTGGGGGGTATGAACACCGGGGAGCTGTTTTTT.

V and J are TRBV15 and TRBJ2-5; D not certain. CDR3 length: 15 residues. Between the trimmed V and J ends, which lost 0 bases and 1 base, there was a span of 9 bases. The germline gives CDR1 LNHNV, CDR2 YYDKDF (reference sequence). The CDR3 loop reads CATSRDSTVQETQYF. The CDR3 DNA sequence: TGTGCCACCAGCAGAGACAGCACAGTCCAAGAGACCCAGTACTTC.

The V call is TRBV3-1 (or the pseudogene TRBV3-2), the J call TRBJ2-3, with 7 bases lining up with TRBD2. The CDR3 has 17 amino acids. J lost 2 bases, V lost 2 bases, and 10 bases had no gene match. Germline loops: CDR1 LGHDT, CDR2 YNNKEL (reference sequence). The CDR3 spells CASSQRLPSGYTDTQYF. The CDR3, as DNA: TGTGCCAGCAGCCAAAGGTTACCTAGCGGATACACAGATACGCAGTATTTT.

The chain employs TRBV4-1 and TRBJ2-1; D is undetermined. This CDR3 is built from 15 residues. Germline V CDR1 and CDR2: MGHRA, YSYEKL. V was clipped by 0 bases and J by 4 bases, with 10 bases between them. CDR3: CASSQDRTSYNEQFF. CDR3 bases: TGCGCCAGCAGCCAAGACAGAACCTCATACAATGAGCAGTTCTTC.

V usage is TRBV12-5 and J usage is TRBJ1-2; tentatively, D is TRBD1 (5 bases). The CDR3 is made up of 14 amino acids. CDR1 and CDR2 (germline): LGHNT, FRNRAP. Trimming shortened V by 1 base and J by 2 bases, and 8 bases separated the two germline ends. CDR3 coding DNA: TGTGCTAGTGGTTTGGGCCAGGGAAACTATGGCTACACCTTC. It specifies CASGLGQGNYGYTF. The whole variable domain, remainder taken from reference TRBV12-5 and TRBJ1-2, is DARVTQTPRHKVTEMGQEVTMRCQPILGHNTVFWYRQTMMQGLELLAYFRNRAPLDDSGMPKDRFSAEMPDATLATLKIQPSEPRDSAVYFCASGLGQGNYGYTFGSGTRLTVV.

The genes are TRBV19 and TRBJ2-7; D is unclear. Trimming stripped 6 bases from V and 0 bases from J, with 9 bases between. Germline CDR1 reads LNHDA; CDR2 reads SQIVND (reference sequence). This CDR3 contains 13 residues. The CDR3: CASRSSSSYEQYF. In nucleotides, the CDR3 is TGTGCCAGTAGAAGCTCGAGCTCCTACGAGCAGTACTTC.

This sequence joins TRBV4-1 and TRBJ2-1; 13 bases line up with TRBD2. The germline V gene encodes CDR1 MGHRA and CDR2 YSYEKL. CDR3 length: 18 residues. Losses at the gene ends were 4 bases for V and 0 bases for J; bases not matched to a gene: 6. This CDR3 is CASSPGLAGVISYNEQFF. The CDR3 nucleotides read TGCGCCAGCAGCCCAGGACTAGCGGGGGTGATCTCCTACAATGAGCAGTTCTTC.

The chain combines TRBV19 with TRBJ2-1; D is ambiguous. Germline CDR1 reads LNHDA; CDR2 reads SQIVND (reference sequence). CDR3 size: 15 residues. V was cut by 3 bases and J by 1 base, with 10 bases left in between. In nucleotides, the CDR3 is TGTGCCAGTAGTATTTTACGCGGATCCTACAATGAGCAGTTCTTC. It encodes CASSILRGSYNEQFF.

The rearrangement uses TRBV27 and TRBJ1-2; a weak D match, TRBD1 (6 bases). The germline V gene has CDR1 MNHEY and CDR2 SMNVEV (reference sequence). This CDR3 has 13 amino acids. V was cut by 6 bases and J by 6 bases, with 14 bases left in between. The CDR3 nucleotides read TGTGCCAGCAGCCTAACAGGGTTTAATGGCTACACCTTC. This sequence encodes CASSLTGFNGYTF.

This chain connects TRBV13 to TRBJ2-1; TRBD1 aligns across 10 bases. After removal of 2 bases from V and 9 bases from J, the junction contained 22 bases not matched to a gene. This CDR3 is built from 20 residues. Germline lookup yields CDR1 PRHDT and CDR2 FYEKMQ (reference sequence). This CDR3 reads CASSLYMRRQGATLAGEQFF. In DNA, the CDR3 is TGTGCCAGCAGCTTATACATGAGACGACAGGGGGCAACTTTGGCGGGTGAGCAGTTCTTC.

This clone has more than one count but fewer than ten. This chain uses TRBV6-5 with TRBJ2-5; D is uncertain. Germline V gene lookup returns CDR1 MNHEY and CDR2 SVGAGI. The ends were cut back, 3 bases at V and 3 bases at J, with 2 bases in the middle. This CDR3 contains 11 residues. DNA for the CDR3: TGTGCCAGCAGTTATAAAGAGACCCAGTACTTC. This sequence encodes CASSYKETQYF.

This rearrangement joins TRBV30 to TRBJ1-2; D possibly corresponds to TRBD1 (6 bases). V lost 4 bases, J lost 6 bases, and 15 bases lay in between. Germline CDR1 reads GTSNPN; CDR2 reads SVGIG (reference sequence). CDR3 length equals 13 residues. The CDR3 loop is CAWKPTGKHGYTF. The DNA for the CDR3 is TGTGCCTGGAAGCCCACAGGGAAGCATGGCTACACCTTC.

The V and J genes are TRBV11-3 and TRBJ2-1; 7 bases are shared with TRBD1. The CDR3 length is 15 residues. Germline V gives CDR1 SGHNT, CDR2 YENEEA. After removal of 1 base from V and 0 bases from J, the junction contained 0 bases not matched to a gene. CDR3: CASSLGDSSYNEQFF. The CDR3 DNA follows: TGTGCCAGCAGCTTAGGGGACAGCTCCTACAATGAGCAGTTCTTC.

The gene calls are TRBV28 and TRBJ2-3; D call uncertain. V was shortened by 6 bases and J by 2 bases, with 12 bases between the two germline ends. CDR3 length: 14 amino acids. Germline CDR1 is MDHEN and CDR2 is SYDVKM. As DNA, the CDR3 is TGTGCCAGCAGCGCCTGGGGATCCACAGATACGCAGTATTTT. This encodes CASSAWGSTDTQYF.

The V gene is TRBV19, the J gene TRBJ1-1, with 9 bases aligning to TRBD1. There are 13 residues in the CDR3. J lost 3 bases, V lost 10 bases, and 6 bases had no gene match. From germline, CDR1 is LNHDA and CDR2 SQIVND (reference sequence). The CDR3 spells CATYRGQDTEAFF. CDR3 nucleotides: TGTGCCACCTACAGGGGGCAGGACACTGAAGCTTTCTTT.

The J gene is TRBJ1-2, the V gene TRBV5-3, with TRBD1 identical over 7 bases. TRBV5-3 is treated as an ORF (open reading frame) with a function not yet certain. V was pared by 3 bases and J by 3 bases, with 2 bases of the junction left unmatched. The CDR3 consists of 13 residues. CDR3 DNA sequence: TGTGCCAGAAGCTGGGGGACAGACTATGGCTACACCTTC. It is translated as CARSWGTDYGYTF.

The chain combines TRBV7-9 with TRBJ1-1; D is uncertain. Deletions cut 6 bases from V and 2 bases from J, with 13 bases between. The CDR3 length is 14 residues. Germline V gene lookup returns CDR1 SEHNR and CDR2 FQNEAQ (reference sequence). CDR3 nucleotide sequence: TGTGCCAGCAGTCCCGGGCTTTACAACACTGAAGCTTTCTTT. Translation gives CASSPGLYNTEAFF.

The genes are TRBV28 and TRBJ2-7, with D possibly matching TRBD2 (7 bases). The CDR3 is 15 residues long. V was trimmed by 8 bases and J by 3 bases, leaving 20 bases between them. Germline V gene data show CDR1 as MDHEN and CDR2 as SYDVKM. This CDR3 reads CASYPARGARYEQYF. Written as DNA, the CDR3 is TGTGCCAGCTATCCGGCCCGGGGGGCCCGCTACGAGCAGTACTTC. Looking up the rest from reference TRBV28 and TRBJ2-7 gives the full variable domain: DVKVTQSSRYLVKRTGEKVFLECVQDMDHENMFWYRQDPGLGLRLIYFSYDVKMKEKGDIPEGYSVSREKKERFSLILESASTNQTSMYLCASYPARGARYEQYFGPGTRLTVT.

The chain recombines TRBV5-4 with TRBJ2-5; 8 bases are shared with TRBD1. Germline CDR1 reads SGHNT; CDR2 reads YYREEE (reference sequence). The V segment lost 1 base and the J segment 3 bases; nucleotides outside the gene matches: 8. This CDR3 spans 16 amino acids. The CDR3 DNA is TGTGCCAGCAGCTTGCCGCAACAGGGGGTGGAAGAGACCCAGTACTTC. Residues: CASSLPQQGVEETQYF.

The chain carries TRBV28 and TRBJ2-6; D perhaps matches TRBD2 (5 bases). The ends were cut back, 3 bases at V and 0 bases at J, with 18 bases in the middle. CDR1 is MDHEN, CDR2 SYDVKM, per germline. This CDR3 has 19 residues. The CDR3 sequence: CASSLGGFGVGSGANVLTF. As DNA, the CDR3 is TGTGCCAGCAGTTTGGGCGGGTTCGGGGTAGGCTCTGGGGCCAACGTCCTGACTTTC.

The chain recombines TRBV28 with TRBJ2-7, with TRBD1 as a possible D gene (6 bases). The CDR3 spans 16 residues. Germline assignment: CDR1 MDHEN and CDR2 SYDVKM. V was shortened by 5 bases and J by 0 bases, with 17 bases between the two germline ends. CDR3 sequence: CASSRYTGSSSYEQYF. The CDR3 DNA follows: TGTGCCAGCAGTCGCTATACAGGGTCGAGCTCCTACGAGCAGTACTTC.